This TCR beta chain was sequenced for a study of T cells in Graves' hyperthyroidism and ophthalmopathy. The study's findings and limits: Ophthalmopathy and stable hyperthyroidism were told apart by a 13 V-J model.

This clonotype showed up just a few times. The target antigen is unknown. The germline V gene has CDR1 MNHNS and CDR2 SASEGT. CDR3 size: 13 residues. V dropped 10 bases and J dropped 2 bases, with 12 bases sitting between them. Using RNA transcripts as the source, TCR beta CDR3 regions were amplified. The TCR CDR3 first-round RT-PCR relied on the HTBI primer set. TCRdb independently ran MiXCR on the multiplex PCR reads; one entry per CDR3 protein. The table includes over 500,000 distinct CDR3 sequences, roughly 17% detected once. Each person with ophthalmopathy scored at least 3 on the Clinical Activity Score, reached NOSPECS grade 4 or higher, and had been ill under 3 months. Researchers barred patients who had uncontrolled infection, other autoimmune disease, pregnancy or lactation. The authors took PBMCs from 8.5 to 10 ml fresh peripheral blood.

Sequencing used blood. The TCR originated in a woman younger than 30 with Graves' ophthalmopathy. The V gene is TRBV6-1, the J gene TRBJ2-1; D may be TRBD1 or TRBD2 (5 bases each). The CDR3, as DNA: TGTGCCATTAGGGACGGTGCCTACAATGAGCAGTTCTTC. Its protein product is CAIRDGAYNEQFF.